A single sample is the source of the 17 T cell receptor beta chains below, sequenced in a study of shared clonotypes between healthy human individuals. Clones were read by immunoSEQ multiplex PCR, and TCRdb kept only the in-frame ones, dropping some. There are 1,400,000 or so clones in the sample; 98% to 99% occur only once, and 0.36% lies in the top ten. The sequencing input was naive CD4+ T cells sorted from blood. The subset: CD45RA+ positively selected. The receptor set was obtained from a man aged 25 to 40 in good health.

The rearrangement joins TRBV27 to TRBJ2-1, with TRBD2 matching 9 bases. The CDR3 spans 21 residues. CDR1 is MNHEY and CDR2 is SMNVEV in the germline V gene (reference sequence). V was clipped by 8 bases and J by 7 bases; unmatched bases: 30. For the CDR3, the DNA is TGTGCCAGCCGGGTTTGGGGCCGAAGAGGAGTGGGACTAGCAGAGAGGAATGAGCAGTTCTTC. This gives the protein CASRVWGRRGVGLAERNEQFF.

CDR3 protein: CASSVASGRNIYEQYF. Written as DNA, the CDR3 is TGTGCCAGCAGCGTAGCGAGCGGGAGAAACATCTACGAGCAGTACTTC. This sequence joins TRBV9 and TRBJ2-7, with 8 positions matching TRBD2. CDR1 SGDLS and CDR2 YYNGEE come from the germline V gene. Trimming cost V 0 bases and J 3 bases; bases outside gene matches: 8. CDR3 length: 16 residues.

The rearrangement links TRBV18 to TRBJ2-7; 9 bases fit TRBD2. Germline V gene lookup returns CDR1 KGHSH and CDR2 LQKENI. V lost 4 bases to trimming and J lost 1 base; unmatched junction nucleotides: 14. The CDR3 runs to 18 residues. The CDR3 coding sequence is TGTGCCAGCTCACTTCTGACTAGCGGTACGGATGGGTCCTACGAGCAGTACTTC. It encodes CASSLLTSGTDGSYEQYF.

As to this clone: At one end the junction does not follow the germline gene, possibly because of a read error. This CDR3 is also generated by other DNA sequences in the sample. The chain combines TRBV7-7 with TRBJ2-1, with TRBD1 matching 8 bases. The CDR3 length is 13 residues. Germline V gives CDR1 SSHAT, CDR2 FNYEAQ (reference sequence). The CDR3 here is CASSLDRGDEQFF. The CDR3 DNA follows: TGTGCTAGCAGCTTAGACAGGGGAGATGAGCAGTTCTTC.

This clone occurred once. This chain connects TRBV5-1 to TRBJ2-7; 9 nucleotides align to TRBD2. V gave up 4 bases and J gave up 1 base; unmatched junction bases: 6. The CDR3 loop spans 15 amino acids. From germline, CDR1 is SGHRS and CDR2 YFSETQ. CDR3: CASSQGTSSSYEQYF. The CDR3 DNA reads as TGCGCCAGCAGCCAGGGGACTAGCTCATCCTACGAGCAGTACTTC.

The chain links TRBV19 to TRBJ1-5; 9 bases are shared with TRBD1. Germline CDR1 LNHDA, CDR2 SQIVND (reference sequence). The CDR3 has 15 amino acids. The ends lost 4 bases at V and 2 bases at J; junction bases unmatched: 3. CDR3 loop: CASSRQGGGNQPQHF. CDR3 in DNA: TGTGCCAGTAGTAGACAGGGGGGCGGCAATCAGCCCCAGCATTTT.

V usage is TRBV7-8 and J usage is TRBJ2-7; no reliable D call. Germline-derived CDR1 and CDR2 are SGHVS and FQNEAQ. CDR3 length equals 12 residues. Trimming removed 0 bases at V and 6 bases at J, with 6 bases between. This chain's CDR3 is CASSLASPEQYF. Here the CDR3 DNA reads TGTGCCAGCAGCTTAGCTAGTCCCGAGCAGTACTTC. The full variable domain, completed using reference TRBV7-8 and TRBJ2-7, is GAGVSQSPRYKVAKRGQDVALRCDPISGHVSLFWYQQALGQGPEFLTYFQNEAQLDKSGLPSDRFFAERPEGSVSTLKIQRTQQEDSAVYLCASSLASPEQYFGPGTRLTVT.

CDR3 sequence reads: CAWSDREVWLPQHF. CDR3 DNA: TGTGCCTGGAGTGATAGGGAAGTGTGGCTGCCCCAGCATTTT. The chain has TRBV30 and TRBJ1-5; D is ambiguous. CDR3 length: 14 residues. Per the germline V gene, CDR1 is GTSNPN and CDR2 is SVGIG (reference sequence). V lost 1 base and J 9 bases, leaving 16 bases between the germline ends. Combining the CDR3 with reference TRBV30 and TRBJ1-5 gives the whole variable domain SQTIHQWPATLVQPVGSPLSLECTVEGTSNPNLYWYRQAAGRGLQLLFYSVGIGQISSEVPQNLSASRPQDRQFILSSKKLLLSDSGFYLCAWSDREVWLPQHFGDGTRLSIL.

The J gene is TRBJ2-1, the V gene TRBV5-1; no clear D. V gave up 0 bases and J gave up 0 bases, with 7 bases separating them. Germline V gene data show CDR1 as SGHRS and CDR2 as YFSETQ. There are 15 residues in the CDR3. Here the CDR3 reads CASSLASDSYNEQFF. CDR3 in DNA: TGCGCCAGCAGCTTGGCCAGCGACTCCTACAATGAGCAGTTCTTC.

The chain uses TRBV9 and TRBJ2-2; 7 bases line up with TRBD1. The CDR3 has 13 residues. Losses at the gene ends were 0 bases for V and 16 bases for J; bases not matched to a gene: 9. Germline V gene sequence: CDR1 SGDLS, CDR2 YYNGEE. CDR3 sequence (DNA): TGTGCCAGCAGCGTAGATAAACAGGGGCCGGGGTTTTTT. As protein: CASSVDKQGPGFF.

J is TRBJ2-7 and V is TRBV28, with D unclear. This CDR3 region has 15 residues. Germline V CDR1 and CDR2: MDHEN, SYDVKM. Trimming pared 5 bases from V and 1 base from J, leaving 15 bases between. In DNA, the CDR3 is TGTGCCAGCAGTCACCAACGGGCACTTTCCTACGAGCAGTACTTC. This codes for CASSHQRALSYEQYF.

V gene TRBV5-1 combines with J gene TRBJ2-2, with TRBD2 identical over 7 bases. The germline gives CDR1 SGHRS, CDR2 YFSETQ. The CDR3 contains 16 residues. V was pared by 0 bases and J by 5 bases, with 7 bases of the junction left unmatched. The CDR3 is CASSLDSPSGTGELFF. Written as DNA, the CDR3 is TGCGCCAGCAGCTTGGATTCTCCTAGCGGTACCGGGGAGCTGTTTTTT.

This sequence joins TRBV5-1 and TRBJ2-3; the D is unclear. CDR3 size: 15 residues. The ends were cut back, 1 base at V and 0 bases at J, with 9 bases in the middle. CDR1 and CDR2 from the germline V gene are SGHRS and YFSETQ. The CDR3 nucleotides read TGCGCCAGCAGCTTGCAAGGCTCTAGCACAGATACGCAGTATTTT. Residues: CASSLQGSSTDTQYF.

This clone was recorded a few times. In nucleotides, the CDR3 is TGTGCCAGCAGCATCAATGCCCGAGGGTGGGCAGATACGCAGTATTTT. It is translated as CASSINARGWADTQYF. The genes are TRBV5-6 and TRBJ2-3, with D perhaps matching TRBD2 (5 bases). The CDR3 has 16 residues. Per the germline V gene, CDR1 is SGHDT and CDR2 is YYEEEE. The V end lost 4 bases, the J end lost 4 bases, and 19 bases lay between the germline ends.

This sequence joins TRBV28 and TRBJ1-5; tentative D call: TRBD1 (5 bases). Germline CDR1 reads MDHEN; CDR2 reads SYDVKM. The V gene lost 2 bases and the J gene lost 4 bases, with 9 bases spanning the gap. The CDR3 loop spans 14 amino acids. The CDR3 DNA is TGTGCCAGCAGTTTAGTTAGGGGAAATCAGCCCCAGCATTTT. It encodes CASSLVRGNQPQHF. Complete variable domain (other parts from reference TRBV28 and TRBJ1-5): DVKVTQSSRYLVKRTGEKVFLECVQDMDHENMFWYRQDPGLGLRLIYFSYDVKMKEKGDIPEGYSVSREKKERFSLILESASTNQTSMYLCASSLVRGNQPQHFGDGTRLSIL.

The chain joins TRBV28 to TRBJ2-1, with 13 bases fitting TRBD2. CDR3 length: 13 amino acids. The germline CDR1 and CDR2 sequences are MDHEN and SYDVKM. V lost 10 bases and J lost 9; bases outside the gene matches: 6. CDR3 DNA: TGTGCCACCAGGACTAGCGGGAGTCCTGAGCAGTTCTTC. It translates to CATRTSGSPEQFF.

This clone was seen a single time. The J gene is TRBJ1-2, the V gene TRBV5-4; D unclear. The V end lost 0 bases, the J end lost 3 bases, and 6 bases lay between the germline ends. The V gene's germline CDR1 is SGHNT and CDR2 YYREEE (reference sequence). The CDR3 covers 13 residues. CDR3 in amino acids: CASSLAMDYGYTF. CDR3 sequence (DNA): TGTGCCAGCAGCTTGGCGATGGACTATGGCTACACCTTC.